This TCR beta chain was observed in a study of Graves' ophthalmopathy and Graves' hyperthyroidism. Ten or more counts support this clonotype. J was trimmed by 1 base and V by 4 bases; bases with no gene match: 7. CDR1 SQVTM and CDR2 ANQGSEA come from the germline V gene. The CDR3 is 16 amino acids. Scientists amplified the TCR beta CDR3 regions from RNA transcripts. First-round RT-PCR with HTBI primers preceded a second-round multiplex PCR. TCRdb itself ran the multiplex PCR reads through MiXCR, one entry per CDR3 protein. Among 230,000 or so distinct CDR3 sequences listed, around 45% were seen once. This chain links TRBV29-1 with TRBJ2-6; 7 bases map to TRBD2. Sequenced sample: peripheral blood. This TCR was sampled from an adult man with Graves' ophthalmopathy. DNA for the CDR3: TGCAGCGTTGCGTCTCAGGGAGGGTCTGGGGCCAACGTCCTGACTTTC. Protein: CSVASQGGSGANVLTF.